This entry is about one TCR beta chain. This sample was included in a study of control samples from healthy donors and cancer patients. Germline V CDR1 and CDR2: MDHEN, SYDVKM. V gave up 6 bases and J gave up 13 bases, with 16 bases separating them. This CDR3 comprises 13 residues. Method: immunoSEQ multiplex PCR; TCRdb's copy keeps in-frame clones and lacks some. Of 400,000 to 500,000 clones in the sample, roughly 90% were seen once. Sequencing was carried out using PBMCs. The chain has TRBV28 and TRBJ1-6; TRBD1 might be the D (5 bases). This clonotype originated in a man in his forties with head and neck cancer. In DNA form, the CDR3 reads TGTGCCAGCAGCGCTCGGGACCCACAGCCCCTCCACTTT. It codes for CASSARDPQPLHF.